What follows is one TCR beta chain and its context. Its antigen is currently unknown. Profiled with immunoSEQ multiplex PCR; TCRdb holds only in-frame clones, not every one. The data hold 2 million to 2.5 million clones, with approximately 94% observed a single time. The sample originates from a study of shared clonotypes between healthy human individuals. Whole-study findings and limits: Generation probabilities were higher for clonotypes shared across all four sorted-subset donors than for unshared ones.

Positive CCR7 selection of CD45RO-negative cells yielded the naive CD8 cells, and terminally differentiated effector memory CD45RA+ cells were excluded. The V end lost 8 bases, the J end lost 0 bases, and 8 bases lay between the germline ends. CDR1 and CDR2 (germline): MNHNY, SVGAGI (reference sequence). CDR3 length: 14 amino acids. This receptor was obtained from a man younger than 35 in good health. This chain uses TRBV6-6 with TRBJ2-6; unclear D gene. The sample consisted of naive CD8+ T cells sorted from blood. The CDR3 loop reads CASFRDSGANVLTF. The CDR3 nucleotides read TGTGCCAGCTTCAGAGACTCTGGGGCCAACGTCCTGACTTTC.